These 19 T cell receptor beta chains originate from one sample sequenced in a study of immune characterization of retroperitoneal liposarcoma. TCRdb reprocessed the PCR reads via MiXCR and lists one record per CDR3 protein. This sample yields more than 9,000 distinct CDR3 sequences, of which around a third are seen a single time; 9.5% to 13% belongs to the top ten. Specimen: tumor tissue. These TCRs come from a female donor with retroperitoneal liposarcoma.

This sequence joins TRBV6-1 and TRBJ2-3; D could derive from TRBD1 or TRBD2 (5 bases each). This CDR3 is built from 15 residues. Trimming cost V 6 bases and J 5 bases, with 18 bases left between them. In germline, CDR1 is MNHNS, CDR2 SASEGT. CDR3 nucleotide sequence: TGTGCCAGCAGACGGGAAGGGGCTAGGCAAGATACGCAGTATTTT. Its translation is CASRREGARQDTQYF.

This CDR3 is CASSQEMKTYEQYF. The CDR3 DNA reads as TGCGCCAGCAGCCAGGAGATGAAAACCTACGAGCAGTACTTC. J is TRBJ2-7 and V is TRBV4-1; D is ambiguous. Per germline, CDR1 MGHRA and CDR2 YSYEKL. The CDR3 is made up of 14 amino acids. With 3 bases removed from V and 2 bases from J, the gap between germline ends came to 11 bases.

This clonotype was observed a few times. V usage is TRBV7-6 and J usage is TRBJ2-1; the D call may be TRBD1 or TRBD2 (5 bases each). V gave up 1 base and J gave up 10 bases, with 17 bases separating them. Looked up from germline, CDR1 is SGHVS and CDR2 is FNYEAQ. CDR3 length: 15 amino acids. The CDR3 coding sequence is TGTGCCAGCAGCTTAGATGAGGGGCCCACCTACGAGCAGTTCTTC. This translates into CASSLDEGPTYEQFF.

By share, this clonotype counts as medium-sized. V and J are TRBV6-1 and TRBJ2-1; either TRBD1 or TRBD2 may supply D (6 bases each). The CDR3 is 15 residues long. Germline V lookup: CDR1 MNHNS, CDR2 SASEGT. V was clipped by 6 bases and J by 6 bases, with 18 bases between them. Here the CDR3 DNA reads TGTGCCAGCAGGTATCAACTAGCAGGGGCCAATGAGCAGTTCTTC. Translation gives CASRYQLAGANEQFF.

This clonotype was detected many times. The CDR3: CASSSRLRGNEQFF. The CDR3 DNA follows: TGTGCCAGCAGCTCGAGGCTTCGGGGAAATGAGCAGTTCTTC. V is TRBV7-6 and J is TRBJ2-1; tentative D call: TRBD2 (5 bases). CDR3 length: 14 amino acids. Trimming cost V 4 bases and J 7 bases, with 14 bases left between them. CDR1 and CDR2 (germline): SGHVS, FNYEAQ.

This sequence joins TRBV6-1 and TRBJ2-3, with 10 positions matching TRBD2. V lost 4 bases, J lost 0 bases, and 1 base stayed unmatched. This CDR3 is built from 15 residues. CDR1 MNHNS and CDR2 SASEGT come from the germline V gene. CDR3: CASSVTSGSTDTQYF. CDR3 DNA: TGTGCCAGCAGTGTGACTAGCGGGAGCACAGATACGCAGTATTTT.

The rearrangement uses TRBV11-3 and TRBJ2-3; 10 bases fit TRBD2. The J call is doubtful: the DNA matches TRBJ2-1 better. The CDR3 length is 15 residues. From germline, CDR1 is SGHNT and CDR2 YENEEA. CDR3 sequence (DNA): TGTGCCAGCAGCCCTCAAGCGGGAGGGGGGTGGGGCCAGTTCTTC. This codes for CASSPQAGGGWGQFF.

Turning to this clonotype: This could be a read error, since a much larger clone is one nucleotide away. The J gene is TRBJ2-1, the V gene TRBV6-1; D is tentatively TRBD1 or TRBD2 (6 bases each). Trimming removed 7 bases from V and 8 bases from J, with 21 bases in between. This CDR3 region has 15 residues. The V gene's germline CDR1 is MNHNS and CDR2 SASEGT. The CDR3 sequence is CASISEGGRFHEQFF. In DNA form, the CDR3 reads TGTGCCAGCATCTCCGAGGGGGGACGGTTTCATGAGCAGTTCTTC.

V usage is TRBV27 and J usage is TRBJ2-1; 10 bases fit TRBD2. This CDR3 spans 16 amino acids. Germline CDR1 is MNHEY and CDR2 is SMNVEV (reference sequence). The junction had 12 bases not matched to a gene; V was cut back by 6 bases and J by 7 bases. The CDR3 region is CASRPVSSGRINEQFF. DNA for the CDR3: TGTGCCAGCAGACCTGTCTCTAGCGGGAGAATAAATGAGCAGTTCTTC.

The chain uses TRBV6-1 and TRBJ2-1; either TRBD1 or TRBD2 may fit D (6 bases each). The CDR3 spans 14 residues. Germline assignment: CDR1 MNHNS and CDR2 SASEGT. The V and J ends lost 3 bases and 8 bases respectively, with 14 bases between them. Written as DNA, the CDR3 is TGTGCCAGCAGTGACTGGCGGGACAACGATGAGCAGTTCTTC. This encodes CASSDWRDNDEQFF.

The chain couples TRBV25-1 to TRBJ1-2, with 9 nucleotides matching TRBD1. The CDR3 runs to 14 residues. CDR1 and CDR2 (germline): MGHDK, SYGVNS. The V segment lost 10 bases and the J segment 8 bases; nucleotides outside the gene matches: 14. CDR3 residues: CANSRTGTGRGYTF. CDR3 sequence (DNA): TGTGCCAACAGCAGAACCGGGACAGGGAGGGGCTACACCTTC.

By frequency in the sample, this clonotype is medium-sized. DNA for the CDR3: TGTGCCAGCAGCTTAAGGTTCGGGCCTCGCTACGAGCAGTACTTC. Encoded protein: CASSLRFGPRYEQYF. The chain employs TRBV7-8 and TRBJ2-5; D call uncertain. The assigned J gene may be wrong: the sequence end matches TRBJ2-7 better. This CDR3 region has 15 residues. Germline V gives CDR1 SGHVS, CDR2 FQNEAQ.

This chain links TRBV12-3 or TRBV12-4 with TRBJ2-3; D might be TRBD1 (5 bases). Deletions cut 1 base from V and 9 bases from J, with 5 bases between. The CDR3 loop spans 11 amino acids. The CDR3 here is CASSLEGTQYF. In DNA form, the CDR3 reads TGTGCCAGCAGTTTAGAGGGGACGCAGTATTTT.

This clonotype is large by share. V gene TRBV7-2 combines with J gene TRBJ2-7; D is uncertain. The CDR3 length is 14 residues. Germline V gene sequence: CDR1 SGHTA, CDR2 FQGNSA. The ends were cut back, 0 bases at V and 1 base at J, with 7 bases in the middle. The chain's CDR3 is CASSLARASYEQYF. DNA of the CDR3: TGTGCCAGCAGCTTAGCGAGAGCGTCCTACGAGCAGTACTTC.

CDR3 bases: TGCGCCAGCAGTGAGGTACCTGAGACCCAGTACTTC. As protein: CASSEVPETQYF. The J gene is TRBJ2-1, the V gene TRBV10-2; unclear D gene. The J call is doubtful: the DNA matches TRBJ2-5 better. The germline CDR1 and CDR2 sequences are WSHSY and SAAADI. The CDR3 spans 12 residues.

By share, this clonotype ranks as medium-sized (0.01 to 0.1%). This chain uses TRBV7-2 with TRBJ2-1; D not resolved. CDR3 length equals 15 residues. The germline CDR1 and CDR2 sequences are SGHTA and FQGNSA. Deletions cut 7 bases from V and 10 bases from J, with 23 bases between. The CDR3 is CASTMALGPYYEQFF. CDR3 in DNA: TGTGCCAGCACCATGGCCCTCGGGCCCTACTACGAGCAGTTCTTC.

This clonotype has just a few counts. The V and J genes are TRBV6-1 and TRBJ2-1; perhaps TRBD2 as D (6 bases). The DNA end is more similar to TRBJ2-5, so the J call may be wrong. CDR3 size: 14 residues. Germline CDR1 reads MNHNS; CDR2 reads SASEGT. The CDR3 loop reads CARPVLAVGETQYF. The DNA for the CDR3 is TGTGCCAGGCCGGTTTTAGCGGTAGGAGAGACCCAGTACTTC.

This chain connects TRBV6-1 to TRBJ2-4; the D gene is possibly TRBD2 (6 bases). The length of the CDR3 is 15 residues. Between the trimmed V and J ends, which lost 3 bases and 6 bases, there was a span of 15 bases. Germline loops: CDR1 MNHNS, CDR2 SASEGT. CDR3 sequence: CASSDGRDGRNIQYF. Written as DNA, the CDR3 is TGTGCCAGCAGTGATGGGCGGGATGGGAGAAACATTCAGTACTTC.

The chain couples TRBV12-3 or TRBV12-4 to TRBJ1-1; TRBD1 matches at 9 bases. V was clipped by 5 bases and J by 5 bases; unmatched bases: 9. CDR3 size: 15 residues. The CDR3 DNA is TGTGCCAGCAGTCTTGGCGGACAGGGGAAAACTGAAGCTTTCTTT. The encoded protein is CASSLGGQGKTEAFF.